The 11 T cell receptor beta chains in this list originate from one sample, sequenced in a study of early T cells in non-severe SARS-CoV-2 infection. TCRdb reprocessed the 5' RACE reads with MiXCR, giving one entry per CDR3 protein. The table has tens of thousands of distinct CDR3 sequences, over 9% seen once. The sequencing input was whole blood. These receptors were collected from an adult who was a healthcare worker with PCR-confirmed SARS-CoV-2 infection or an uninfected control (not recorded which).

In this sample, this clonotype turned up many times. This rearrangement joins TRBV19 to TRBJ1-5, with a possible D match to TRBD1 (5 bases). Per the germline V gene, CDR1 is LNHDA and CDR2 is SQIVND (reference sequence). V was shortened by 7 bases and J by 0 bases, with 7 bases between the two germline ends. CDR3 length: 13 residues. The CDR3 DNA is TGTGCCAGTAAGCAGGGTAGCAATCAGCCCCAGCATTTT. It encodes CASKQGSNQPQHF.

The chain links TRBV7-8 to TRBJ2-3; D call uncertain. The germline gives CDR1 SGHVS, CDR2 FQNEAQ. The CDR3 length is 12 residues. Trimming shortened V by 2 bases and J by 6 bases, and 6 bases separated the two germline ends. The CDR3 nucleotides are TGTGCCAGCAGCTTAATAGGGGATACGCAGTATTTT. It codes for CASSLIGDTQYF.

This clonotype was detected many times. In DNA, the CDR3 is TGTGCCAGCAGCTTAACTAGCGGGGGAGAGCAGTTCTTC. Translating it yields CASSLTSGGEQFF. The V call is TRBV5-4, the J call TRBJ2-1; 11 bases map to TRBD2. The V gene end was trimmed by 2 bases and the J gene end by 10 bases; junction bases not matched to a gene: 2. CDR1 SGHNT and CDR2 YYREEE come from the germline V gene (reference sequence). CDR3 length: 13 residues. The whole variable domain, remainder taken from reference TRBV5-4 and TRBJ2-1, is ETGVTQSPTHLIKTRGQQVTLRCSSQSGHNTVSWYQQALGQGPQFIFQYYREEENGRGNFPPRFSGLQFPNYSSELNVNALELDDSALYLCASSLTSGGEQFFGPGTRLTVL.

The V gene is TRBV6-4, the J gene TRBJ2-2; 7 positions agree with TRBD2. CDR1 and CDR2 (germline): MRHNA, SNTAGT. The CDR3 covers 15 residues. V shed 3 bases and J 5 bases; nucleotides not matched to a gene: 6. CDR3 nucleotides: TGTGCCAGCAGTGAAACGTCGGGGGGTACCGGGGAGCTGTTTTTT. Protein: CASSETSGGTGELFF.

The gene calls are TRBV15 and TRBJ1-4; D is unclear. V shed 0 bases and J shed 8 bases, with 7 bases lying between them. CDR3 length: 13 residues. Per germline, CDR1 LNHNV and CDR2 YYDKDF (reference sequence). The CDR3 sequence is CATSRDPTEKLFF. The CDR3 nucleotides read TGTGCCACCAGCAGAGACCCCACCGAAAAACTGTTTTTT.

This clonotype was picked up a small number of times. The chain has TRBV20-1 and TRBJ1-1; D is undetermined. The CDR3 length is 12 residues. Germline V gives CDR1 DFQATT, CDR2 SNEGSKA (reference sequence). Trimming took 6 bases from V and 1 from J, leaving 9 bases between them. The CDR3 here is CSAERRNTEAFF. In DNA form, the CDR3 reads TGCAGTGCCGAGAGGAGGAACACTGAAGCTTTCTTT.

This clonotype qualifies as medium-sized. The germline gene is not matched at one end of the junction; a read error may be the cause. The gene calls are TRBV28 and TRBJ2-1, with 7 bases that match TRBD2. This CDR3 region has 9 residues. Germline-derived CDR1 and CDR2 are MDHEN and SYDVKM. The CDR3 protein is CAREGGPDF. Written as DNA, the CDR3 is TGTGCCAGAGAGGGAGGGCCTGACTTC.

This clonotype was seen more than once but under ten times. The chain employs TRBV5-1 and TRBJ1-6; TRBD1 agrees at 7 bases. The V gene end was trimmed by 0 bases and the J gene end by 10 bases; junction bases not matched to a gene: 10. CDR3 size: 16 residues. Germline CDR1 reads SGHRS; CDR2 reads YFSETQ. CDR3 DNA sequence: TGCGCCAGCAGCTTGGACGGGACAGAGCCAAGGTCACCCCTCCACTTT. Protein sequence: CASSLDGTEPRSPLHF.

This chain links TRBV28 with TRBJ1-2; unclear D gene. The CDR3 has 13 amino acids. Trimming took off 5 bases at V and 3 bases at J, with 10 bases between the two ends. Germline V CDR1 and CDR2: MDHEN, SYDVKM. The CDR3 sequence: CASSRNYDYGYTF. Written as DNA, the CDR3 is TGTGCCAGCAGTAGGAATTACGACTATGGCTACACCTTC.

This clonotype was seen at least ten times. The V call is TRBV11-1, the J call TRBJ2-3; 8 bases align to TRBD2. V lost 5 bases to trimming and J lost 5 bases; unmatched junction nucleotides: 9. This CDR3 region has 15 residues. Germline CDR1 and CDR2: SGHAT and FQDESV (reference sequence). CDR3 amino acids: CASSRSGTMGDTQYF. For the CDR3, the DNA is TGTGCCAGCAGCCGTAGCGGGACAATGGGAGATACGCAGTATTTT.

This clonotype has only a few counts. This chain links TRBV18 with TRBJ2-1; 10 bases agree with TRBD2. The CDR3 sequence is 17 residues long. Per germline, CDR1 KGHSH and CDR2 LQKENI. The trim removed 3 bases at V and 4 bases at J, leaving 9 bases unmatched. The chain's CDR3 is CASSPTLTSGVYNEQFF. The CDR3 region has the DNA TGTGCCAGCTCACCCACACTAACTAGCGGGGTTTACAATGAGCAGTTCTTC. Full variable domain (outside the CDR3, taken from reference TRBV18 and TRBJ2-1): NAGVMQNPRHLVRRRGQEARLRCSPMKGHSHVYWYRQLPEEGLKFMVYLQKENIIDESGMPKERFSAEFPKEGPSILRIQQVVRGDSAAYFCASSPTLTSGVYNEQFFGPGTRLTVL.